This TCR beta chain comes out of a study of blood T cell repertoires in COVID-19. The wider study: From the United States, Italy and Spain came samples of acute and convalescent COVID-19. Sources were T cells, B-cell-depleted T cells, or PBMCs; the material itself was cDNA or gDNA.

Methods used by the authors: Amplification of reference gene primers provided the estimated nucleated cell counts. Using immunoSEQ multiplex PCR, the repertoire was profiled, and TCRdb retains in-frame clones only, with some absent. Clonal size and the V and J genes are those of that table, whereas D and trimming came from the DNA. The sample shows under 250,000 clones, 89% of them seen only once. Source material: peripheral blood. The origin of this receptor is a man between 60 and 75 years old who had recovered from COVID-19.

The CDR3 DNA follows: TGTGCCAGCAGCTTGTTCGGGACCCGGCGGGGCAATGAGCAGTTCTTC. This translates into CASSLFGTRRGNEQFF. The chain employs TRBV5-8 and TRBJ2-1; D is perhaps TRBD2 (6 bases). With 1 base removed from V and 6 bases from J, the gap between germline ends came to 17 bases. The germline CDR1 and CDR2 sequences are SGHTS and YDEGEE. The CDR3 is 16 amino acids. The full variable domain, rest sourced from reference TRBV5-8 and TRBJ2-1, is EAGVTQSPTHLIKTRGQQATLRCSPISGHTSVYWYQQALGLGLQFLLWYDEGEERNRGNFPPRFSGRQFPNYSSELNVNALELEDSALYLCASSLFGTRRGNEQFFGPGTRLTVL.